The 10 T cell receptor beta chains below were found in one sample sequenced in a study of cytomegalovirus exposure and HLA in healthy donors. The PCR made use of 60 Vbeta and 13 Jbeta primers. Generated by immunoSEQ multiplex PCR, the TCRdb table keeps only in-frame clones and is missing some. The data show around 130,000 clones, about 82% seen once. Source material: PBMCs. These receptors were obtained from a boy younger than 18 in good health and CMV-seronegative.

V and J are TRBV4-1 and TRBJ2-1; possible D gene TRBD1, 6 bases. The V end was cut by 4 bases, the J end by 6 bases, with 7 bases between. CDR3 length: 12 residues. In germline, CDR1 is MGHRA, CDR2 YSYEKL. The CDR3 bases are TGCGCCAGCAGCCTCAGGGGCAATGAGCAGTTCTTC. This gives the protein CASSLRGNEQFF.

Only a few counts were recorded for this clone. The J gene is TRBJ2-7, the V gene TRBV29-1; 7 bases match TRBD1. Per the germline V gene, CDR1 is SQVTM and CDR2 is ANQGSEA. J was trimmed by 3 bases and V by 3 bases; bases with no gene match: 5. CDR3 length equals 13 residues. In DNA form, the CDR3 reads TGCAGCGTTGAGGGGACAGCCGGCTACGAGCAGTACTTC. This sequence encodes CSVEGTAGYEQYF.

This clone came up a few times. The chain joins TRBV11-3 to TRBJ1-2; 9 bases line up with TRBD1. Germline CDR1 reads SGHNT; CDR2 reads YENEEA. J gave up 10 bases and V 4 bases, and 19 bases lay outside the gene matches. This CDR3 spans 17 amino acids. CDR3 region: CASSSNERTGAFFSYTF. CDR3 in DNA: TGTGCCAGCAGCTCCAATGAACGGACAGGGGCTTTTTTTTCCTACACCTTC.

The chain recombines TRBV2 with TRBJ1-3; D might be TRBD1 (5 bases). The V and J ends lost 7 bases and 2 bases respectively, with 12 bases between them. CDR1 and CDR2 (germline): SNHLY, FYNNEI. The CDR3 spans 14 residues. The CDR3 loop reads CASNRGVAGNTIYF. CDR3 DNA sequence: TGTGCCAGCAATAGGGGTGTGGCTGGAAACACCATATATTTT. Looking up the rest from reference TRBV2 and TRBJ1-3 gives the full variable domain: EPEVTQTPSHQVTQMGQEVILRCVPISNHLYFYWYRQILGQKVEFLVSFYNNEISEKSEIFDDQFSVERPDGSNFTLKIRSTKLEDSAMYFCASNRGVAGNTIYFGEGSWLTVV.

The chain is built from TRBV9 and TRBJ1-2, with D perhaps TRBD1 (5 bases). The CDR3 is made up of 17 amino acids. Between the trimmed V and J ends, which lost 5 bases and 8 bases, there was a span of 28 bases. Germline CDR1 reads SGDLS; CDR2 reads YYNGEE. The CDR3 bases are TGTGCCAGCAGTGGGACCCAACTCCGGGAGAGACCTAGAGGCTACACCTTC. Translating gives CASSGTQLRERPRGYTF. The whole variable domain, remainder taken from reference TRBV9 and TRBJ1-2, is DSGVTQTPKHLITATGQRVTLRCSPRSGDLSVYWYQQSLDQGLQFLIQYYNGEERAKGNILERFSAQQFPDLHSELNLSSLELGDSALYFCASSGTQLRERPRGYTFGSGTRLTVV.

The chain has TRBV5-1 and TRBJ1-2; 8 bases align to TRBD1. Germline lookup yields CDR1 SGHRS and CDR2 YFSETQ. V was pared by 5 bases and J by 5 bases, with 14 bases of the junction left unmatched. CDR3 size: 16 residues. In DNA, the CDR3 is TGCGCCAGCAGACCAGGGGTGGACAGGGCAGAATATGGCTACACCTTC. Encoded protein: CASRPGVDRAEYGYTF.

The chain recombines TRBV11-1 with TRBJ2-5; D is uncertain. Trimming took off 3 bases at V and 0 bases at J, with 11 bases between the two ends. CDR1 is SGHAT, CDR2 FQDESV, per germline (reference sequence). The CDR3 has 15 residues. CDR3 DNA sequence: TGTGCCAGCAGCTTGTTATGGCTTAACCAAGAGACCCAGTACTTC. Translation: CASSLLWLNQETQYF.

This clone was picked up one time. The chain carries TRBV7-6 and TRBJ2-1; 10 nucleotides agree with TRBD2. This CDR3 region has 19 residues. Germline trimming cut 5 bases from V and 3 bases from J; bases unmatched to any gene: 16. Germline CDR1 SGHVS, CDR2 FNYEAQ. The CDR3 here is CASSTPTGSGRELYNEQFF. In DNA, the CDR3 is TGTGCCAGCAGCACCCCGACAGGGAGCGGGAGGGAACTCTACAATGAGCAGTTCTTC.

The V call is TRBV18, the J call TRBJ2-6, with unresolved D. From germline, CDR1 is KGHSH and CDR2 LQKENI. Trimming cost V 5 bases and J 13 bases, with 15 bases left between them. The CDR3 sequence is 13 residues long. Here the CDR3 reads CASSTLGARVLTF. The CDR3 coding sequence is TGTGCCAGCTCAACCCTTGGAGCCCGGGTCCTGACTTTC.

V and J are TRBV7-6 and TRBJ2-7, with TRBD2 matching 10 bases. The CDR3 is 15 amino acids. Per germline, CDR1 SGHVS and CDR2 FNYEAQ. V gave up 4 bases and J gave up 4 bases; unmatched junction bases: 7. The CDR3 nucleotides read TGTGCCAGCAGCTCACTTTCTAGCGGGAGATACGAGCAGTACTTC. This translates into CASSSLSSGRYEQYF.